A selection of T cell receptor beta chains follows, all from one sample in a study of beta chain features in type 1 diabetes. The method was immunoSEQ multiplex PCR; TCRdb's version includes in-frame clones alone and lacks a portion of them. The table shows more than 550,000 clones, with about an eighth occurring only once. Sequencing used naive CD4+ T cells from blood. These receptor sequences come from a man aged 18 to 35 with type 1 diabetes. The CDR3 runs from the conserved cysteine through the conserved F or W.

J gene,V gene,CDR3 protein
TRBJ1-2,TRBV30,CAWRSGPHYGYTF
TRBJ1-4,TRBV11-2,CASSLNADREKLFF
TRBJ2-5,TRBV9,CASSAGLPPYQETQYF
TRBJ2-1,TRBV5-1,CASSWTGQGDEQFF
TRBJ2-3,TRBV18,CASSPPKLAGPDTQYF
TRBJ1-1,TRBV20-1,CTGLRNTEAFF
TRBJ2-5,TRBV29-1,CSAQGTGKYQETQYF
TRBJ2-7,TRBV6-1,CASSEAGYEQYF
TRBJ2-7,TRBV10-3,CAISVNSYEQYF
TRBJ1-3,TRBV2,CASSESRHPLGNTIYF
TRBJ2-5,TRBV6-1,CASLTTGWETQYF
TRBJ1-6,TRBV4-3,CASSQEGAGQGYSPLHF
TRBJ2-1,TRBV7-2,CASSLEWSYNEQFF
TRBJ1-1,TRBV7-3,CASRIVVNTEAFF
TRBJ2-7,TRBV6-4,CASSPTSGIPSEQYF
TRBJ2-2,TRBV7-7,CASSFQGATAGELFF
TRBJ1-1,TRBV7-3,CASSLTRAPEAFF
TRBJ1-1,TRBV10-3,CAIRDRMNTEAFF
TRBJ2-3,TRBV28,CASRGKGQGASITQYF